The 5 T cell receptor beta chains given below trace back to one sample, sequenced in a study of blood T cell repertoires in COVID-19. Data came from immunoSEQ multiplex PCR; TCRdb stores just in-frame clones and leaves some out. The profile shows approximately 70,000 clones, roughly 88% of them singletons. Input material: peripheral blood. Every receptor here comes from a woman aged 60-75 years with acute or convalescent COVID-19.

The V call is TRBV9, the J call TRBJ2-2; possibly TRBD1 for D (6 bases). There are 17 residues in the CDR3. V was pared by 0 bases and J by 7 bases, with 19 bases between. The germline V gene encodes CDR1 SGDLS and CDR2 YYNGEE. CDR3 in DNA: TGTGCCAGCAGCGTAGTAGTGGGGGCAGAAATCGGCGGGGAGCTGTTTTTT. This gives the protein CASSVVVGAEIGGELFF.

The chain joins TRBV7-7 to TRBJ2-5; the match to TRBD1 covers 7 bases. With 1 base clipped from V and 4 bases from J, the junction kept 0 bases outside the gene matches. The CDR3 runs to 13 residues. The V gene's germline CDR1 is SSHAT and CDR2 FNYEAQ (reference sequence). The CDR3: CASSLDRGETQYF. For the CDR3, the DNA is TGTGCCAGCAGCTTAGACAGGGGAGAGACCCAGTACTTC.

The J gene is TRBJ1-6, the V gene TRBV30; D is ambiguous. Germline CDR1 is GTSNPN and CDR2 is SVGIG (reference sequence). Trimming stripped 2 bases from V and 9 bases from J, with 11 bases between. The CDR3 length is 13 residues. Here the CDR3 DNA reads TGTGCCTGGAGTCCCCAGACGGGTTCACCCCTCCACTTT. Protein sequence: CAWSPQTGSPLHF.

The rearrangement joins TRBV6-2 or TRBV6-3 to TRBJ2-6, with 8 bases lining up with TRBD1. After removal of 4 bases from V and 4 bases from J, the junction contained 3 bases not matched to a gene. Germline CDR1 reads MNHEY; CDR2 reads SVGEGT. CDR3 length: 15 residues. Here the CDR3 DNA reads TGTGCCAGCAGTTTCAGGGGGCCCGGGGCCAACGTCCTGACTTTC. It is translated as CASSFRGPGANVLTF.

The chain links TRBV30 to TRBJ2-2; D is uncertain. CDR3 length equals 13 residues. V dropped 0 bases and J dropped 4 bases, with 6 bases sitting between them. Germline V lookup: CDR1 GTSNPN, CDR2 SVGIG (reference sequence). The CDR3: CAWSVLGTGELFF. The CDR3 DNA reads as TGTGCCTGGAGTGTACTCGGCACCGGGGAGCTGTTTTTT.